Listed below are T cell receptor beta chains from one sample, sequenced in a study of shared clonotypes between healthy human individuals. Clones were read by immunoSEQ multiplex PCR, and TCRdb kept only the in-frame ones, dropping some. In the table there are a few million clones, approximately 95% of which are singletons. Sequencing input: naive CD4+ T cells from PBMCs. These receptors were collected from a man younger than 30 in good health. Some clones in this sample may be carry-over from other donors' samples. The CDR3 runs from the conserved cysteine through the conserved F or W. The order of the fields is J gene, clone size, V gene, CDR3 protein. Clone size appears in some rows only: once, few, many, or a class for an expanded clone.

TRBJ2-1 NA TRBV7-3 CASSLMPRGPNYNEQFF
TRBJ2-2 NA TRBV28 CASGSKGNTGELFF
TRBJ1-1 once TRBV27 CASSLRGNTEAFF
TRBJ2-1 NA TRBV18 CASSPQSEGEQFF
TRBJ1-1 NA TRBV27 CASSLSLGTGRNTEAFF
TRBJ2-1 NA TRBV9 CASSVEGFPGYEQFF
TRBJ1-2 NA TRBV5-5 CASSPRQGLYGYTF
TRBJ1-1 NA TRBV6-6 CASCYPISGGNTEAFF
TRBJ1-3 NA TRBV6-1 CASSALSRLNSGNTIYF
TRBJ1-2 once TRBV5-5 CASSPERGSFTYYGYTF
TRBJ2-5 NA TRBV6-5 CASSYLAGGGETQYF
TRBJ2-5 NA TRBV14 CASSRLGVQETQYF
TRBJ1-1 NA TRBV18 CASSLGRDRGLIAEAFF
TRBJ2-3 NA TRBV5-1 CASSLSWVSDTQYF
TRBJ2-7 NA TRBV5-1 CASSLGPAYEQYF
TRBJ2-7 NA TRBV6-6 CAARGVGLWDEQYF
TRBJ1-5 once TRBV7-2 CASSLQGISQPQHF
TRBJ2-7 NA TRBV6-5 CASKLAGSYEQYF
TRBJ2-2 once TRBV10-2 CASGGGRAGTGELFF
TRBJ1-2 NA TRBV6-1 CASRFQADYGYTF
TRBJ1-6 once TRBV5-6 CASSFDRGNSPLHF
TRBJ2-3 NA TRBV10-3 CAISSLESDTQYF
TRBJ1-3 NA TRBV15 CATSRDPGGTGNTIYF
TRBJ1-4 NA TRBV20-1 CSARASEKLFF
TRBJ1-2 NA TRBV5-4 CASSDGQLARDGYTF
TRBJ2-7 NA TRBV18 CASSLKVEQYF
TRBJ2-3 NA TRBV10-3 CAISPSGSSTDTQYF
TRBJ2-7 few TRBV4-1 CASSRLGGEQYF
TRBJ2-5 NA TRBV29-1 CSVEGRQETQYF
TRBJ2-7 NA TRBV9 CASSKGVSYEQYF
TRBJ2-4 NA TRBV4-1 CASSQDARLVKNIQYF
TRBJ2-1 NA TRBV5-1 CASSLARAGFNEQFF
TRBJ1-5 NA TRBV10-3 CAISNHGQPQHF
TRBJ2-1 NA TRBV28 CASTNVAGGPNEQFF
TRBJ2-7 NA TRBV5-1 CASSFPQGADEQYF
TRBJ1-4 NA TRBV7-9 CASSYGTNRPGFEKLFF
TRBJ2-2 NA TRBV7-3 CASARSGSTGELFF
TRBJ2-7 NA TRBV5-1 CASKPGQGSYEQYF
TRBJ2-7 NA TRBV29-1 CSVEEARGRAYEQYF
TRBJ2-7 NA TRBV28 CASSLFRQKGRGISWDEQYF
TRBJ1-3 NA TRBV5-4 CASSQTAGNPSGNTIYF
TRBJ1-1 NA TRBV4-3 CASSLSVSTTEAFF
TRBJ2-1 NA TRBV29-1 CSGGRVAYNEQFF
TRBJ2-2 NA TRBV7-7 CASSPTPGGDTGELFF
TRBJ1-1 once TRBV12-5 CASGLVLGQGNTEAFF
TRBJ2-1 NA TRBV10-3 CAISPGPNGGYNEQFF
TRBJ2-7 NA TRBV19 CATAGGGYEQYF
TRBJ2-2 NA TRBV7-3 CASSLLPGQNTGELFF
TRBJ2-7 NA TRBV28 CASNPGGSTYEQYF
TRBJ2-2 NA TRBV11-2 CASSLIPGSSGELFF